Included here is one TCR beta chain sequence, with context. This sample was taken from a study of T cells in localized non-small cell lung cancer. V gave up 2 bases and J gave up 1 base; unmatched junction bases: 9. CDR1 is MNHNS and CDR2 is SASEGT in the germline V gene. The CDR3 extends over 19 amino acids. The protocol was immunoSEQ multiplex PCR, while the TCRdb copy is restricted to in-frame clones and leaves out a portion. The sample has about 54,000 clones; approximately 83% are singletons. The source was peripheral blood, collected before any cancer treatment. The chain combines TRBV6-1 with TRBJ2-4; TRBD2 agrees at 12 bases. The sequence was collected from an older female donor with stage II squamous cell lung carcinoma. CDR3 protein: CASSERSSGGARAKNIQYF. The DNA of the CDR3 is TGTGCCAGCAGTGAAAGGTCTAGCGGGGGGGCCCGCGCCAAAAACATTCAGTACTTC.